The source of this TCR beta chain is a study of beta chain features in type 1 diabetes. Expressed TCRB transcripts were sequenced because the entire RNA isolate underwent reverse transcription. The repertoire was sequenced with immunoSEQ multiplex PCR; TCRdb's copy has only in-frame clones and lacks some. The table includes tens of thousands of clones, approximately 32% detected once. As regards this clone: The antigen is not known.

Findings and caveats of the study: In the patient group, naive, central memory and Treg TCRB repertoires seemed more alike than in the healthy donor group.

The TCR was taken from a woman aged 18 to 35 in good health. Sequencing used stem cell memory CD4+ T cells from blood.

The CDR3 loop reads CASSQDRDQPQHF. In DNA form, the CDR3 reads TGCGCCAGCAGCCAAGATCGGGATCAGCCCCAGCATTTT. V is TRBV4-3 and J is TRBJ1-5; D ambiguous. Germline V gives CDR1 LGHNA, CDR2 YSLEER. The CDR3 consists of 13 residues. The germline V and J ends were trimmed by 0 bases and 5 bases, with 5 bases remaining between them.